Described below is a single TCR beta chain sequence and its context. Antigen specificity is unknown. This sample is part of a study of T cells expressing NK-cell markers. One entry per CDR3 protein, without DNA, is what TCRdb gives after re-calling the 5' RACE reads. The sample's table shows 550,000 to 600,000 distinct CDR3 sequences. Whole-study findings and limits: Among a handful of donors, these clonotypes also ranked first in the CD3+CD56-NKG2C+ fraction.

Source material: blood T cells: a sorted CD56 or NKG2C T cell subset, CD4+ or CD8+ T cells, or bulk PBMC T cells (not recorded which). This receptor was identified in a man between 18 and 29 years old in good health.

The CDR3 loop reads CSVILQTLPYEQYF. This sequence joins TRBV29-1 and TRBJ2-7; TCRdb names TRBD2, which stays unverified in the absence of DNA. This CDR3 comprises 14 residues. CDR1 and CDR2 from the germline V gene are SQVTM and ANQGSEA.